This T cell receptor beta chain is drawn from a study of CD8 T cells in Susac syndrome. This clonotype was observed once. CDR1 is SGHRS and CDR2 is YFSETQ in the germline V gene. This CDR3 has 14 residues. V shed 0 bases and J 8 bases; nucleotides not matched to a gene: 6. Random hexamers primed reverse transcription of about 0.5 to 1 ug RNA. MiXCR, applied by TCRdb to the immunoSEQ multiplex PCR reads, yields one record per CDR3 protein. The table includes 180,000 or so distinct CDR3 sequences, 95% detected once. The origin of this receptor is a human donor in good health. The sample consisted of CD4+ T cells from PBMCs. The chain combines TRBV5-1 with TRBJ1-2, with 8 bases aligning to TRBD1. CDR3 sequence: CASSLGQGKDGYTF. CDR3 in DNA: TGCGCCAGCAGCTTGGGACAGGGGAAGGACGGCTACACCTTC. The full variable domain, in which reference TRBV5-1 and TRBJ1-2 provide the parts outside the CDR3, is KAGVTQTPRYLIKTRGQQVTLSCSPISGHRSVSWYQQTPGQGLQFLFEYFSETQRNKGNFPGRFSGRQFSNSRSEMNVSTLELGDSALYLCASSLGQGKDGYTFGSGTRLTVV.